This TCR beta chain comes out of a study of fetal regulatory T cell absence and autoimmunity. The study's findings and limits: Some top pancreas TCR clones were over 90-fold enriched versus cord blood.

As to this clone: As yet, its antigen is unknown.

CDR3 size: 15 residues. Germline values: CDR1 SGHVS, CDR2 FNYEAQ. V dropped 1 base and J dropped 4 bases, with 11 bases sitting between them. Clones were sequenced by immunoSEQ multiplex PCR, and TCRdb holds only the in-frame ones, with some missing. Among approximately 49,000 clones, approximately 83% were seen once, and the ten largest hold over 0.4%. This receptor was taken from a newborn boy with IPEX syndrome. The sample comprised cord blood. The rearrangement links TRBV7-6 to TRBJ2-1, with D possibly matching TRBD2 (7 bases). For the CDR3, the DNA is TGTGCCAGCAGCTTAGGTGGGGGGGCGTACAATGAGCAGTTCTTC. This encodes CASSLGGGAYNEQFF.